A selection of T cell receptor beta chains follows, all from one sample in a study of tumor-infiltrating lymphocytes in primary liver carcinoma. TCRdb used MiXCR to reprocess the multiplex PCR reads, holding one entry per CDR3 protein. The data hold roughly 200,000 distinct CDR3 sequences, with around 85% observed a single time. Sequenced input: tumor tissue from primary liver carcinoma. Every receptor here comes from a man in his forties with primary liver carcinoma and hepatitis B virus infection. CDR3s leave out the opening cysteine and the closing phenylalanine or tryptophan. Fields, in order: V gene, CDR3 protein.

>TRBV6-2/TRBV6-3
ASSGGSEAF
>TRBV2
TSSVGINPPYEQY
>TRBV6-2/TRBV6-3
TSSSRPSNQPQQ
>TRBV10-3
AVSGTGGTDTQY
>TRBV11-3
ASSSGSGTRYEQY
>TRBV12-3/TRBV12-4
TSSHEVPGGGETQY
>TRBV4-3
ASSQDWAGLGGSYEQF
>TRBV4-2
ASIPLEGNYGYT
>TRBV5-5
ANSSGGADQPQH
>TRBV28
AGGGDHLRQTQY
>TRBV11-1
TSSLAKRGGYNGQF
>TRBV28
ASSFGSVRTDTQY
>TRBV29-1
SVTHTQETQY
>TRBV20-1
NARDPRGSGNEQF
>TRBV5-1
ASSLHHRADTGELF
>TRBV6-5
ASRNTLRKESPLH
>TRBV28
ASSLWAGNTVEQY